This record concerns one T cell receptor (beta chain) sequence. Its antigen remains undetermined. No much larger clone is present one base from it, and per-base qualities are unavailable. The source of the sample is a study of beta chain features in type 1 diabetes (dated by TCRdb to the late 2010s). In the study overall: No differences in mean age, gender distribution, total cell number or subset yield were found between patients and healthy donors. The study compared TCRB repertoires of sorted circulating CD4+ T cell subsets between recently diagnosed type 1 diabetes patients and matched healthy donors. Naive and central memory subsets were obtained from all 30 or so donors, but regulatory and stem cell-like memory subsets were isolated from only 8 patients and roughly 8 healthy donors. A total of roughly 99 million sorted cells were examined across all samples, and the number of cells per subset was strongly correlated with RNA yield.

What the study reported, not specific to this receptor: Naive, central memory and regulatory TCRB repertoires appeared to be more similar among patients than among healthy donors. Fewer insertions and more nucleotide deletions at VDJ recombination sites were observed in patients with type 1 diabetes, implying thymic rearrangement abnormalities. PCR may preferentially amplify shorter templates, but because patient and control samples were amplified and corrected together, any resulting skew would affect both groups equally. Sequencing cDNA rather than genomic DNA could over-represent highly expressing activated cells, although activation and CD3 levels did not differ between groups. Type 1 diabetes patients showed a moderate but significant shortening of TCRB CDR3 length in all four CD4+ subsets. HLA sub-analyses involved small numbers of individuals, so any influence of HLA type on TCRB rearrangement remained unresolved.

The entire isolated RNA was reverse transcribed using the High Capacity cDNA Reverse Transcription Kit, and thus expressed TCRB transcripts were sequenced. Naive, central memory and regulatory T cell samples underwent deep immunoSEQ sequencing, averaging around 4 million total reads per sample. Sorted cells were lysed in RLT buffer and RNA was extracted with DNase-treated RNeasy Micro or Mini kits, depending on cell number. To prevent cross-contamination, each cell subset was processed individually, whereas patient and healthy donor samples were processed jointly. The immunoSEQ multiplex PCR was used to amplify TCRB sequences from cDNA, yielding 87-bp fragments that span the CDR3 region. Sequencing of the amplicons was done on the Illumina HiSeq platform. In the source study's methods: PCR bias was computationally corrected using synthetic template baselines, reads within Hamming distance 2 were collapsed, and singletons that could not be merged were discarded. Reads were aligned to IMGT to assign V, D and J genes, CDR3 length, and insertions or deletions at six rearrangement sites. Within each subset, clonotype counts were normalized to the number of sorted cells before true diversity and Gini coefficients were calculated with the tcR R package. The overlap coefficient, calculated on TCRB nucleotide sequences, was used to quantify repertoire sharing. As a proxy for the pre-selection repertoire, out-of-frame TCRB sequences from naive cells were analyzed. This immuneACCESS table, as held by TCRdb, lists in-frame sequences with V and J called but not all clones. Of the missing ones, under half trace to an unresolved V gene in checked studies; the others have no known cause. Clonal size and the V and J genes are those of that table, whereas D and trimming came from the DNA. Recorded for this sample are around 310,000 clones; roughly 12% of them occurred a single time. The top ten clonotypes cover 0.015% of the sample.

CDR1 and CDR2, looked up from the germline V gene, are MGHDK and SYGVNS. V is shortened by 4 bases, J by 5 bases, and the region joining them spans 6 bases. The CDR3 goes from the cysteine to the valine over 11 residues. This entry keeps only the CDR3 DNA: 33 bases, framed from base 1. From each donor, a single peripheral blood sample of around 120 mL on average was drawn into heparinised tubes. Naive, central memory, regulatory and stem cell-like memory CD4+ T cells were sorted on a BD FACSAria II using a panel including CD45RO, CCR7, CD25, CD127, CD95 and CD27. Purity was above 95% for every sorted population. PBMCs were isolated immediately by Lymphoprep density gradient centrifugation and stained directly without culture. Samples were stained and sorted in pairs, with one healthy donor and one patient per experiment, so that batch effects were minimized.

Material for sequencing was naive CD4+ T cells from blood. The sample's cell subset or site label is to be understood as: true naive CD4+ T cells. The chain links TRBV25-1 with TRBJ2-7, with TRBD1 tentatively as D gene (6 bases match). This TCR came from a young woman with type 1 diabetes. The DNA is as follows: TGTGCCAGCAGTGGGACAGACGAGCAGTACGTC. The translation is CASSGTDEQYV.